These 30 T cell receptor beta chains originate from one sample sequenced in a study of blood T cell repertoires in COVID-19. TCRdb's table, derived via immunoSEQ multiplex PCR, lists solely in-frame clones and lacks some. The table records some 290,000 clones, around 90% of them present only once. Sequencing was performed on peripheral blood. Receptor source: a woman aged 45 to 65 who had recovered from COVID-19.

The genes are TRBV5-4 and TRBJ1-4; 8 bases agree with TRBD1. The CDR3 spans 15 residues. Unmatched junction bases numbered 4, after V lost 3 bases and J lost 3 bases. The germline CDR1 and CDR2 sequences are SGHNT and YYREEE (reference sequence). The CDR3 protein is CASSWQGAANEKLFF. In nucleotides, the CDR3 is TGTGCCAGCAGCTGGCAGGGGGCAGCTAATGAAAAACTGTTTTTT.

The count of this clone is one. The genes are TRBV19 and TRBJ1-4, with D uncertain. V was shortened by 3 bases and J by 8 bases, with 16 bases between the two germline ends. The CDR3 covers 15 residues. Germline assignment: CDR1 LNHDA and CDR2 SQIVND (reference sequence). This CDR3 is CASSIKGEAWEKLFF. The CDR3 DNA reads TGTGCCAGTAGTATTAAGGGAGAGGCGTGGGAAAAACTGTTTTTT.

The gene calls are TRBV29-1 and TRBJ1-1; D gene unclear. The CDR3 is 13 residues long. Germline CDR1 is SQVTM and CDR2 is ANQGSEA. V was pared by 4 bases and J by 1 base, with 10 bases between. The CDR3 DNA reads TGCAGCGTTGTTTTACAGCCGAACACTGAAGCTTTCTTT. It codes for CSVVLQPNTEAFF. The variable domain in full, with the rest retrieved from reference TRBV29-1 and TRBJ1-1, is SAVISQKPSRDICQRGTSLTIQCQVDSQVTMMFWYRQQPGQSLTLIATANQGSEATYESGFVIDKFPISRPNLTFSTLTVSNMSPEDSSIYLCSVVLQPNTEAFFGQGTRLTVV.

This clone was found once. V usage is TRBV4-2 and J usage is TRBJ1-2; no clear D. There are 14 residues in the CDR3. Trimming removed 2 bases at V and 4 bases at J, with 11 bases between. Germline-derived CDR1 and CDR2 are LGHNA and YNFKEQ. The CDR3 DNA reads as TGTGCCAGCAGCCAACCGGATGGAGGCTATGGCTACACCTTC. Its translation is CASSQPDGGYGYTF.

This CDR3 reads CASSYSSGGTEAFF. CDR3 bases: TGTGCCAGCAGTTACTCGTCAGGGGGCACTGAAGCTTTCTTT. This chain uses TRBV6-5 with TRBJ1-1; 7 bases are shared with TRBD1. V shed 0 bases, J shed 4 bases, and the junction held 2 bases outside the gene matches. This CDR3 is 14 amino acids long. The germline V gene encodes CDR1 MNHEY and CDR2 SVGAGI.

The chain combines TRBV15 with TRBJ2-2; 14 nucleotides line up with TRBD2. The CDR3 loop spans 19 amino acids. The V segment lost 5 bases and the J segment 5 bases; nucleotides outside the gene matches: 13. Per the germline V gene, CDR1 is LNHNV and CDR2 is YYDKDF (reference sequence). The CDR3 spells CATSREGLAGVPGTGELFF. The CDR3 bases are TGTGCCACCAGCCGGGAGGGACTAGCGGGAGTCCCAGGGACCGGGGAGCTGTTTTTT.

The rearrangement uses TRBV9 and TRBJ1-1; a weak D match, TRBD1 (5 bases). CDR3 length: 17 amino acids. V lost 4 bases, J lost 1 base, and 20 bases lay in between. Germline V gene sequence: CDR1 SGDLS, CDR2 YYNGEE. CDR3: CASSPTPPGGWNTEAFF. CDR3 in DNA: TGTGCCAGCAGCCCGACACCCCCCGGGGGTTGGAACACTGAAGCTTTCTTT.

The chain has TRBV7-3 and TRBJ2-7; D gene ambiguous. The CDR3 loop spans 15 amino acids. The V end was cut by 2 bases, the J end by 0 bases, with 11 bases between. CDR1 SGHTA and CDR2 FQGTGA come from the germline V gene. CDR3 in amino acids: CASSLFPESSYEQYF. As DNA, the CDR3 is TGTGCCAGCAGCTTATTTCCCGAGAGCTCCTACGAGCAGTACTTC.

The chain couples TRBV19 to TRBJ2-3; 7 nucleotides line up with TRBD2. This CDR3 has 15 residues. V lost 6 bases and J lost 6; bases outside the gene matches: 12. Germline loops: CDR1 LNHDA, CDR2 SQIVND (reference sequence). CDR3 amino acids: CASRDYGGGIDTQYF. The CDR3 region has the DNA TGTGCCAGTAGGGACTACGGCGGGGGAATCGATACGCAGTATTTT.

The sample holds one count of this clone. V is TRBV6-5 and J is TRBJ2-5, with D uncertain. V was shortened by 8 bases and J by 5 bases, with 15 bases between the two germline ends. The V gene's germline CDR1 is MNHEY and CDR2 SVGAGI. The CDR3 is made up of 13 amino acids. CDR3 amino acids: CASSRLNKETQYF. The DNA for the CDR3 is TGTGCCAGCTCGAGACTGAATAAGGAGACCCAGTACTTC.

The chain employs TRBV18 and TRBJ1-5, with 8 bases aligning to TRBD1. V trimming: 6 bases; J trimming: 6 bases; junction bases outside the gene matches: 7. Germline values: CDR1 KGHSH, CDR2 LQKENI. CDR3 length equals 14 residues. The CDR3 DNA follows: TGTGCCAGCTCCCCGGGACAGGTCAGTCAGCCCCAGCATTTT. Residues: CASSPGQVSQPQHF.

V and J are TRBV4-2 and TRBJ2-3, with 8 bases aligning to TRBD2. The V gene end was trimmed by 0 bases and the J gene end by 4 bases; junction bases not matched to a gene: 9. This CDR3 has 17 amino acids. Germline CDR1 reads LGHNA; CDR2 reads YNFKEQ. The CDR3 DNA reads as TGTGCCAGCAGCCAAGATCCGGGCGGGGGGATTCCAGATACGCAGTATTTT. Encoded protein: CASSQDPGGGIPDTQYF.

The chain employs TRBV5-3 and TRBJ1-2; 8 nucleotides agree with TRBD1. TRBV5-3 belongs to the ORF category, with a function that is uncertain. The J segment lost 0 bases and the V segment lost 2 bases, leaving 15 bases of the junction unmatched. CDR3 length: 19 residues. CDR3 residues: CARSLIRPGDRRANYGYTF. The CDR3 region has the DNA TGTGCCAGAAGCTTAATAAGGCCCGGGGACAGGAGAGCTAACTATGGCTACACCTTC.

The chain uses TRBV3-1 (or the pseudogene TRBV3-2) and TRBJ2-3; 8 nucleotides align to TRBD2. CDR3 length: 15 amino acids. Germline V gene data show CDR1 as LGHDT and CDR2 as YNNKEL (reference sequence). Trimming at V came to 10 bases and at J to 2 bases, leaving 11 bases not matched to a gene. The CDR3 DNA sequence: TGTGCCACCCAAGGGAGGACTAGCAACACAGATACGCAGTATTTT. This codes for CATQGRTSNTDTQYF.

V gene TRBV7-3 combines with J gene TRBJ1-1; TRBD1 agrees at 8 bases. J was trimmed by 7 bases and V by 0 bases; bases with no gene match: 1. CDR3 length: 13 amino acids. Germline CDR1 reads SGHTA; CDR2 reads FQGTGA. In DNA, the CDR3 is TGTGCCAGCAGCTTAACTGGGACAGGTGAAGCTTTCTTT. Protein sequence: CASSLTGTGEAFF.

CDR3 nucleotides: TGCAGTGCTAAGGGGGGGCTCGGCTACACCTTC. Protein sequence: CSAKGGLGYTF. The chain uses TRBV20-1 and TRBJ1-2, with a tentative D call TRBD1 (6 bases). Germline assignment: CDR1 DFQATT and CDR2 SNEGSKA (reference sequence). CDR3 size: 11 residues. Trimming left V 4 bases short and J 8 bases short, with 11 bases between.

The rearrangement links TRBV7-9 to TRBJ2-1; D call uncertain. The CDR3 extends over 13 amino acids. V was clipped by 4 bases and J by 8 bases, with 12 bases between them. CDR1 SEHNR and CDR2 FQNEAQ come from the germline V gene (reference sequence). Here the CDR3 reads CASSSYHHDEQFF. In nucleotides, the CDR3 is TGTGCCAGCAGCTCCTACCATCATGATGAGCAGTTCTTC.

This sequence joins TRBV30 and TRBJ1-3, with 7 bases identical to TRBD1. J lost 3 bases, V lost 8 bases, and 10 bases had no gene match. Germline V gene sequence: CDR1 GTSNPN, CDR2 SVGIG (reference sequence). The CDR3 length is 14 residues. Here the CDR3 reads CARTGDLFGNTIYF. The CDR3 DNA reads TGTGCCCGAACAGGGGATTTATTTGGAAACACCATATATTTT.

V gene TRBV5-4 combines with J gene TRBJ1-2; a weak D match, TRBD1 (6 bases). The V end lost 2 bases, the J end lost 4 bases, and 12 bases lay between the germline ends. CDR1 is SGHNT and CDR2 is YYREEE in the germline V gene (reference sequence). The CDR3 has 14 residues. CDR3 DNA: TGTGCCAGCAGCTTCCCGGACAGACCCTATGGCTACACCTTC. Protein: CASSFPDRPYGYTF.

This clone has just a few counts. This chain links TRBV28 with TRBJ1-3; D perhaps matches TRBD1 (6 bases). Germline V CDR1 and CDR2: MDHEN, SYDVKM. The CDR3 runs to 16 residues. The V end was cut by 6 bases, the J end by 0 bases, with 15 bases between. The CDR3 loop reads CASRDRPPLSGNTIYF. In nucleotides, the CDR3 is TGTGCCAGCAGGGACAGACCCCCTCTCTCTGGAAACACCATATATTTT.

The rearrangement uses TRBV3-1 (or the pseudogene TRBV3-2) and TRBJ2-5; 10 bases agree with TRBD2. Germline V gene data show CDR1 as LGHDT and CDR2 as YNNKEL (reference sequence). V was pared by 4 bases and J by 4 bases, with 9 bases of the junction left unmatched. The CDR3 spans 16 residues. The CDR3 loop reads CASSPFGERGGETQYF. The CDR3 region has the DNA TGTGCCAGCAGCCCTTTCGGGGAGCGGGGGGGAGAGACCCAGTACTTC.

The chain employs TRBV30 and TRBJ2-1; D is ambiguous. Trimming removed 4 bases from V and 0 bases from J, with 10 bases in between. The germline gives CDR1 GTSNPN, CDR2 SVGIG (reference sequence). The CDR3 is 14 amino acids. DNA for the CDR3: TGTGCCTGGACTGTAACGAGCTCCTACAATGAGCAGTTCTTC. Translation gives CAWTVTSSYNEQFF.

V is TRBV10-3 and J is TRBJ1-4; maybe TRBD1 (5 bases). The V and J ends lost 5 bases and 5 bases respectively, with 15 bases between them. The CDR3 covers 15 residues. Germline lookup yields CDR1 ENHRY and CDR2 SYGVKD. The CDR3 loop reads CAISRGGEMNEKLFF. As DNA, the CDR3 is TGTGCCATCAGTCGAGGAGGGGAAATGAATGAAAAACTGTTTTTT.

This chain joins TRBV28 and TRBJ1-6, with a possible D match to TRBD1 (5 bases). The CDR3 loop spans 14 amino acids. Germline V gene data show CDR1 as MDHEN and CDR2 as SYDVKM. V lost 3 bases, J lost 7 bases, and 10 bases lay in between. CDR3 protein: CASSFWGDNSPLHF. The DNA for the CDR3 is TGTGCCAGCAGTTTTTGGGGGGACAATTCACCCCTCCACTTT. Full variable domain (outside the CDR3, taken from reference TRBV28 and TRBJ1-6): DVKVTQSSRYLVKRTGEKVFLECVQDMDHENMFWYRQDPGLGLRLIYFSYDVKMKEKGDIPEGYSVSREKKERFSLILESASTNQTSMYLCASSFWGDNSPLHFGNGTRLTVT.

This clone was seen a few times. At the DNA level, this CDR3 is encoded by other sequences in the same sample as well. The chain joins TRBV19 to TRBJ1-2, with TRBD1 identical over 10 bases. This CDR3 spans 15 amino acids. CDR1 and CDR2 (germline): LNHDA, SQIVND (reference sequence). After removal of 5 bases from V and 4 bases from J, the junction contained 7 bases not matched to a gene. In nucleotides, the CDR3 is TGTGCCAGTAGTTTCGGGACAGGGGAAGGCTATGGCTACACCTTC. It translates to CASSFGTGEGYGYTF.

This chain joins TRBV4-3 and TRBJ1-6; D is possibly TRBD1 (6 bases). The germline gives CDR1 LGHNA, CDR2 YSLEER. Trimming cost V 1 base and J 9 bases, with 13 bases left between them. CDR3 length equals 15 residues. DNA of the CDR3: TGCGCCAGCAGCCAAGTGCCAGGGGTGGGTTCACCCCTCCACTTT. Residues: CASSQVPGVGSPLHF.

The chain links TRBV7-9 to TRBJ2-7; TRBD2 might be the D (7 bases). CDR3 length equals 14 residues. V was trimmed by 8 bases and J by 3 bases, leaving 17 bases between them. The germline CDR1 and CDR2 sequences are SEHNR and FQNEAQ (reference sequence). In DNA, the CDR3 is TGTGCCAGCCAAGGGGAGGGGGTCTTCTACGAGCAGTACTTC. This translates into CASQGEGVFYEQYF.

The chain employs TRBV3-1 (or the pseudogene TRBV3-2) and TRBJ2-5; 12 bases agree with TRBD2. The CDR3 extends over 13 amino acids. Germline CDR1 is LGHDT and CDR2 is YNNKEL (reference sequence). V lost 8 bases to trimming and J lost 8 bases; unmatched junction nucleotides: 6. The CDR3 sequence is CASGASGGATQYF. CDR3 sequence (DNA): TGTGCCAGCGGGGCTAGCGGGGGGGCAACCCAGTACTTC.

The chain recombines TRBV6-5 with TRBJ2-7, with unresolved D. V lost 0 bases to trimming and J lost 0 bases, with 12 bases between them. Germline CDR1 reads MNHEY; CDR2 reads SVGAGI. This CDR3 region has 16 residues. CDR3 sequence: CASSYSSLGGSYEQYF. CDR3 coding DNA: TGTGCCAGCAGTTACTCGAGCTTAGGCGGCTCCTACGAGCAGTACTTC.

This sequence joins TRBV9 and TRBJ1-4; D gene ambiguous. Germline CDR1 reads SGDLS; CDR2 reads YYNGEE. CDR3 length equals 15 residues. V was trimmed by 3 bases and J by 6 bases, leaving 15 bases between them. The CDR3 spells CASSAGGSLDEKLFF. Here the CDR3 DNA reads TGTGCCAGCAGCGCTGGAGGCTCCCTGGATGAAAAACTGTTTTTT.